The 6 T cell receptor beta chains listed next were all sequenced from one sample in a study of blood T cell repertoires in COVID-19. Assay used: immunoSEQ multiplex PCR; TCRdb lists only in-frame clones, some missing. The sample has some 210,000 clones, around 83% seen once. The sequencing sample was made of peripheral blood. The receptors stem from a man in his forties or fifties with active or convalescent COVID-19.

The chain carries TRBV4-2 and TRBJ2-2; TRBD2 matches at 11 bases. The germline V gene has CDR1 LGHNA and CDR2 YNFKEQ. Unmatched junction bases numbered 9, after V lost 2 bases and J lost 7 bases. The CDR3 covers 17 residues. CDR3 sequence reads: CASSQPRLAGPGGELFF. The CDR3 nucleotides are TGTGCCAGCAGCCAACCCCGACTAGCGGGGCCAGGCGGGGAGCTGTTTTTT.

V usage is TRBV3-1 (or the pseudogene TRBV3-2) and J usage is TRBJ1-2, with TRBD1 as a possible D gene (5 bases). With 0 bases removed from V and 8 bases from J, the gap between germline ends came to 19 bases. This CDR3 spans 16 amino acids. The germline gives CDR1 LGHDT, CDR2 YNNKEL (reference sequence). The DNA for the CDR3 is TGTGCCAGCAGCCAAGATAACCCGGGGGTGGTTGGAGGCTACACCTTC. The encoded protein is CASSQDNPGVVGGYTF.

This clone showed up just a few times. The chain uses TRBV27 and TRBJ2-6; D gene ambiguous. Germline CDR1 reads MNHEY; CDR2 reads SMNVEV (reference sequence). V was trimmed by 4 bases and J by 1 base, leaving 11 bases between them. The length of the CDR3 is 16 residues. CDR3 nucleotide sequence: TGTGCCAGCAGTTCTCAATGGAGATCTGGGGCCAACGTCCTGACTTTC. Encoded protein: CASSSQWRSGANVLTF.

CDR3 sequence reads: CATGQGGWDEQYF. CDR3 bases: TGTGCCACCGGACAGGGAGGGTGGGACGAGCAGTACTTC. V is TRBV19 and J is TRBJ2-7; perhaps TRBD1 as D (8 bases). CDR1 and CDR2 from the germline V gene are LNHDA and SQIVND (reference sequence). This CDR3 is 13 amino acids long. The ends were cut back, 10 bases at V and 5 bases at J, with 18 bases in the middle.

In its sample, this clone was seen many times. The V call is TRBV19, the J call TRBJ1-3; D unresolved. This CDR3 comprises 13 residues. Per germline, CDR1 LNHDA and CDR2 SQIVND (reference sequence). Trimming pared 8 bases from V and 2 bases from J, leaving 10 bases between. Here the CDR3 DNA reads TGTGCCAGTGGAGAGAGGGCTGGAAACACCATATATTTT. It translates to CASGERAGNTIYF.

The J gene is TRBJ2-1, the V gene TRBV5-4; perhaps TRBD1 as D (5 bases). This CDR3 is built from 16 residues. CDR1 is SGHNT and CDR2 is YYREEE in the germline V gene (reference sequence). V gave up 4 bases and J gave up 0 bases, with 14 bases separating them. Here the CDR3 DNA reads TGTGCCAGCAGCGCCGCCAGGGCGAGCTCCTACAATGAGCAGTTCTTC. Protein: CASSAARASSYNEQFF. Drawing the rest from reference TRBV5-4 and TRBJ2-1, the complete variable domain is ETGVTQSPTHLIKTRGQQVTLRCSSQSGHNTVSWYQQALGQGPQFIFQYYREEENGRGNFPPRFSGLQFPNYSSELNVNALELDDSALYLCASSAARASSYNEQFFGPGTRLTVL.